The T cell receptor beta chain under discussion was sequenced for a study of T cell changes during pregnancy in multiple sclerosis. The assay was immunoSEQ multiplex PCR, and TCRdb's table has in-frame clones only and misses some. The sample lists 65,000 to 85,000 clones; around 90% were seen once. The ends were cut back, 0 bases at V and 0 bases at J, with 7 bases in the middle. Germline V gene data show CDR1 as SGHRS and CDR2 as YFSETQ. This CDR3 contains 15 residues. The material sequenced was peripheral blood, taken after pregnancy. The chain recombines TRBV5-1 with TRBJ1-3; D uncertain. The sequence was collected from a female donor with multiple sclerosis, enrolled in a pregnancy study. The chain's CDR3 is CASSLDGNSGNTIYF. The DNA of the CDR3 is TGCGCCAGCAGCTTGGATGGCAACTCTGGAAACACCATATATTTT. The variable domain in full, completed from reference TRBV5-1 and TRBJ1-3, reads KAGVTQTPRYLIKTRGQQVTLSCSPISGHRSVSWYQQTPGQGLQFLFEYFSETQRNKGNFPGRFSGRQFSNSRSEMNVSTLELGDSALYLCASSLDGNSGNTIYFGEGSWLTVV.